This T cell receptor beta chain comes out of a study of T-cell memory formation after mild COVID-19. Notes on the study in general: Pre-infection memory already had some responding clones, implying cross-reactive memory joined.

The CDR3 sequence is 14 residues long. V dropped 5 bases and J dropped 4 bases, with 11 bases sitting between them. Note on this clonotype: Its antigen is currently unknown.

From 5'RACE with constant-segment primers came TCR alpha and TCR beta cDNA libraries that carried sample barcodes and UMIs. TCRdb reprocessed the 5' RACE reads via MiXCR and lists one record per CDR3 protein. Of 210,000 or so distinct CDR3 sequences in the sample, under 12% were seen once. V is TRBV12-3 or TRBV12-4 and J is TRBJ2-2; no reliable D call. This clonotype was obtained from a young man who had mild COVID-19 (a few samples of this study predate the infection). Cell type and time point are not known. Material for sequencing was PBMCs or a T cell subset sorted from them (not recorded which). CDR3 loop: CASSPVSITGELFF. CDR3 DNA: TGTGCCAGCAGTCCCGTTAGTATCACCGGGGAGCTGTTTTTT.